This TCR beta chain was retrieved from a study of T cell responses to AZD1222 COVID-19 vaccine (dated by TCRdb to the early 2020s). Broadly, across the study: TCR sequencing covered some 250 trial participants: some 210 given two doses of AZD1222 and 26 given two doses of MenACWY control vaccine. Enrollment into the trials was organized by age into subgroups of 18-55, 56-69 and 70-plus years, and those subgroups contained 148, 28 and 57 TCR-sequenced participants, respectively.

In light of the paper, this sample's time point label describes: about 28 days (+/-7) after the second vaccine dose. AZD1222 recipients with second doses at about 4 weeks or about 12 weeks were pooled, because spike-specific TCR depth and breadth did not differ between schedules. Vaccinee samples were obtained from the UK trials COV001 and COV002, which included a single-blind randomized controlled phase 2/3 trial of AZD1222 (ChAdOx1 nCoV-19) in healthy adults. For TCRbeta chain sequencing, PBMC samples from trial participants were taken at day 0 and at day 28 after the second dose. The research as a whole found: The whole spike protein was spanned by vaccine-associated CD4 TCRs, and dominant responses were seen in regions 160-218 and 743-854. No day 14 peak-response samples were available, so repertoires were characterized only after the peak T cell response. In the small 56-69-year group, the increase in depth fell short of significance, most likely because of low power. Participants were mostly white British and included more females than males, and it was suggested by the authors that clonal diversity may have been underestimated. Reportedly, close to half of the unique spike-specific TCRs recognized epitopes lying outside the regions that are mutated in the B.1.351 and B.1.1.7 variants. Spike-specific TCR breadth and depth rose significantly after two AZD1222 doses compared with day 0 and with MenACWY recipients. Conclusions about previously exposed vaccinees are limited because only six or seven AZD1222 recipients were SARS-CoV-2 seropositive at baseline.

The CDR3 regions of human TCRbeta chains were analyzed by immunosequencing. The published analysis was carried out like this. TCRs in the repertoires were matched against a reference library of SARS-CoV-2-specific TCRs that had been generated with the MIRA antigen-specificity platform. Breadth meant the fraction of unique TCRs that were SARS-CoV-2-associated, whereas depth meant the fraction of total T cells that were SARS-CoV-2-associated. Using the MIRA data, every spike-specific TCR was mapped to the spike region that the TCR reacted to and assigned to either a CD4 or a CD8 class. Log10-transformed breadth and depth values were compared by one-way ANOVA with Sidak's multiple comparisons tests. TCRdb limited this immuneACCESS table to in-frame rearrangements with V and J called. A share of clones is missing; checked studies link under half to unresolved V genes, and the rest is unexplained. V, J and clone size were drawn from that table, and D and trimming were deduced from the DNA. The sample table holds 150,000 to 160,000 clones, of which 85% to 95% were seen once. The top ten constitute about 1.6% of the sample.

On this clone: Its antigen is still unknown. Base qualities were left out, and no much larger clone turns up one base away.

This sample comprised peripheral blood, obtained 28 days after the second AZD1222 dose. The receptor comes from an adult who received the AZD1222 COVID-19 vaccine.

The bases read TGCGCCAGCAGGCAGGATCGGACAGATACGCAGTATTTT. It translates as CASRQDRTDTQYF. This receptor chain uses TRBV5-1 and TRBJ2-3; the D gene lacks a confident call. CDR1 and CDR2 (SGHRS, YFSETQ) derive from the germline V gene. There are 13 amino acids in the CDR3, from cysteine to phenylalanine inclusive. The CDR3 DNA has 39 bases and is translated from base 1. V gives up 5 bases and J gives up 3 bases, and the segment between their germline ends measures 10 bases.